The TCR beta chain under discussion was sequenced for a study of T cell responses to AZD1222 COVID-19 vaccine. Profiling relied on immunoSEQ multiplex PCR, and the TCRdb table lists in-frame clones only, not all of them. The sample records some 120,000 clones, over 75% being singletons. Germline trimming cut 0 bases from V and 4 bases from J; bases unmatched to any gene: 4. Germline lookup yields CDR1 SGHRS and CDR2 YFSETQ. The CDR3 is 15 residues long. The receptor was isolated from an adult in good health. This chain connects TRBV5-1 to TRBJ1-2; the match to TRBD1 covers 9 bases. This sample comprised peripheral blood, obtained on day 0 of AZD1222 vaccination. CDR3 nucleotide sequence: TGCGCCAGCAGCTTGGACCCGGACAGGGGCTATGGCTACACCTTC. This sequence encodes CASSLDPDRGYGYTF.